The T cell receptor (beta chain) described here comes from a study of molecular identifiers for immune sequencing clone quantification (dated by TCRdb to the late 2010s). As for the study more broadly: In a replicate experiment, RNA from around 18,000 or 91,000 naive CD8 T cells was split into five aliquots, four of which were sequenced. CD8 T cells were used in a methods study to benchmark molecular-identifier clustering-based TCR repertoire sequencing (MIDCIRS) and TCR RNA copy counting.

Libraries of naive CD8 T cells were generated from roughly 20,000 to 1,000,000 sorted cells, with 10%, 30% or 50% of the purified RNA used. Naive CD8 T cells, defined as CD8+CD4-CCR7+CD45RA+, were FACS-sorted into RLT Plus buffer on a BD FACSAria II. To test detection sensitivity, Jurkat RNA equal to some 11 TCR copies was added to samples of about 20,000-1,000,000 naive CD8 T cells. CD8 T cells were enriched using RosetteSep CD8+ T Cell Enrichment Cocktail and Ficoll-Paque, and the enriched cells then underwent ACK red cell lysis. Libraries were built with PCR. Sequencing used an Illumina HiSeq 4000. Bulk TCR libraries were prepared as previously described, using TCR primers listed in Table S5. Purification of total RNA was performed with the Qiagen AllPrep DNA/RNA kit. Reads from multiple sequencing runs of the same library were pooled before analysis. Per the source publication's procedure: Reads were retained only if their TCR constant sequence matched exactly, and those retained reads were trimmed to 150 nt and grouped according to their 12-nt molecular barcodes. Reads within each barcode group were sub-clustered using a 15% Levenshtein threshold, and quality-weighted consensus sequences were constructed for each RNA molecule. Non-functional sequences were excluded, and lower-count sequences lying one edit away from another sequence were also excluded. On the basis of fitting two negative binomial distributions, barcode sub-clusters with fewer than 20% of the maximum read count were discarded. The public reads were reprocessed in TCRdb via fastp at Q25 and MiXCR, keeping in-frame beta chains. Each entry is one CDR3 protein sequence, shown with its most common DNA and genes. The V and J calls shown here were made by TCRdb, not taken from the authors' results. The sample has over 600,000 distinct CDR3 sequences on record, 20% of them singletons. Of the sample, under 0.95% falls within the top ten clones.

Study-level results and caveats: In CMV-specific effector cells, clones with more than 20 RNA copies contained over 98% of molecules, whereas in naive cells such clones contained under 1% of molecules. Highly expanded clone sizes could be underestimated if identical TCR molecules share a barcode. Spiked-in Jurkat TCR RNA equal to a single cell's worth was reported to be detectable even within 1,100,000 naive CD8 T cells. When barcode sub-clustering was not used, chimeric consensus sequences inflated TCR diversity, with chimeras reaching as high as 47%. Modeling indicated approximately 3.1 TCR RNA copies recovered per cell, compared with 9.5 to 10 by digital PCR, which implies a capture efficiency of around 30%. Spiked-in Jurkat TCR RNA (about 10 copies' worth), which is not part of the donor repertoire, was contained in the naive libraries.

At least ten counts were recorded for this clonotype. Its target antigen remains unknown. Base quality data are lacking; no much larger clone is found one base away. The CDR3 holds 15 amino acids from the cysteine to the phenylalanine. The sequence is cut down to CDR3 DNA, 45 bases in frame from base 1. Between the V and J ends, shortened by 5 bases and 4 bases respectively, the junction contains 20 bases. Looking up the germline V gene (reference sequence) yields CDR1 DFQATT and CDR2 SNEGSKA. The TCR originated in a human donor in good health. Some libraries in this study had Jurkat cell RNA spiked in. Sequenced sample: naive CD8+ T cells from blood, with Jurkat cell RNA spiked in. The cell subset or site label of this sample denotes: FACS-sorted CD8+CD4-CCR7+CD45RA+ naive T cells. The sequence links TRBV20-1 to TRBJ2-5, and TRBD2 may be the D gene, going by 5 matching bases. The DNA is TGCAGTGCTCTCATCGAACTAGACCTCGCAGAGACCCAGTACTTC. This is translated as CSALIELDLAETQYF.